The rows below give T cell receptor beta chains drawn from one sample of a study of cytomegalovirus exposure and HLA in healthy donors. Data came from immunoSEQ multiplex PCR; TCRdb stores just in-frame clones and leaves some out. The top ten clones hold 5.3% of a sample with 130,000 or so clones, 80% of them seen once. Sequencing used PBMCs. The origin of the receptors is a man younger than 40 in good health and CMV-seronegative. The CDR3 runs from the conserved cysteine through the conserved F or W. Fields, in order: V gene, D gene, clone size, J gene, CDR3 DNA, CDR3 protein. The D gene is left open where the match is weak. Clone size is shown for a subset of rows, as once, few, many or a class of expanded clone.

>TRBV28|NA|NA|TRBJ1-5
TGTGCCAGCCGGGAGATCAATCAGCCCCAGCATTTT
CASREINQPQHF
>TRBV29-1|TRBD2|NA|TRBJ2-7
TGCAGCGTTGATCACCCGACTAGCGGGGGATACGAGCAGTACTTC
CSVDHPTSGGYEQYF
>TRBV7-2|NA|NA|TRBJ2-7
TGTGCCAGCAGCCAAACTATAGACGAGCAGTACTTC
CASSQTIDEQYF
>TRBV6-1|NA|once|TRBJ2-7
TGTGCCAGCAGTGAATGGTACAGGGTTTTCTCGGAGCAGTACTTC
CASSEWYRVFSEQYF
>TRBV29-1|NA|NA|TRBJ1-2
TGCAGCGCCCTGTCGATCACAGCTGCTGGCTACACCTTC
CSALSITAAGYTF
>TRBV6-6|NA|NA|TRBJ2-5
TGTGCCAGCAGAGGCCGGGACTTACAAGAGACCCAGTACTTC
CASRGRDLQETQYF
>TRBV7-6|NA|NA|TRBJ1-3
TGTGCCAGCAGCTTCGGCGGCAGCTCTGGAAACGCCATATATTTT
CASSFGGSSGNAIYF
>TRBV5-1|NA|NA|TRBJ2-5
TGCGCCAGCAGCTTTCAGGGGCACCAAGAGACCCAGTACTTC
CASSFQGHQETQYF
>TRBV7-9|TRBD1|NA|TRBJ2-1
TGTGCCAGCAGCTTGAGGGACAGGGACAATGAGCAGTTCTTC
CASSLRDRDNEQFF
>TRBV10-3|NA|NA|TRBJ2-6
TGTGCCATCAGTGACACTACTGGGGCCAACGTCCTGACTTTC
CAISDTTGANVLTF
>TRBV19|TRBD1|NA|TRBJ1-5
TGTGCCAGTAACAAGGGACAGGGGGTCAGCAATCAGCCCCAGCATTTT
CASNKGQGVSNQPQHF
>TRBV4-3|NA|NA|TRBJ2-3
TGCGCCAGCAGCCATTACAGGGAGAACACAGATACGCAGTATTTT
CASSHYRENTDTQYF
>TRBV28|NA|NA|TRBJ2-7
TGTGCCAGCACCAATCCCGGGGGTAACTACGAGCAGTACTTC
CASTNPGGNYEQYF
>TRBV27|NA|NA|TRBJ1-2
TGTGCCAGCGCAGCCCTGGTCAGGGGCTATGGCTACACCTTC
CASAALVRGYGYTF
>TRBV30|TRBD1|NA|TRBJ2-7
TGTGCCTGGATAGGCAGGGGGTACGAGCAGTACTTC
CAWIGRGYEQYF
>TRBV7-2|NA|NA|TRBJ2-1
TGTGCCAGCAGCGTGAAAGACTTCTTGAGCTCCTACAATGAGCAGTTCTTC
CASSVKDFLSSYNEQFF
>TRBV5-6|TRBD2|NA|TRBJ2-1
TGTGCCAGCAGCGGATACCGGACTAGCGGGAGGGCCGGTGAGCAGTTCTTC
CASSGYRTSGRAGEQFF
>TRBV10-2|NA|NA|TRBJ2-1
TGCGCCAGCACCTTGGGTAGCGGCGACTACAATGAGCAGTTCTTC
CASTLGSGDYNEQFF
>TRBV10-3|TRBD1|NA|TRBJ2-7
TGTGCCATCAAAGGGTCGTCAGGGGGCTTAAACGAGCAGTACTTC
CAIKGSSGGLNEQYF
>TRBV19|TRBD1|NA|TRBJ1-1
TGTGCCAGTAGCCCTTTTAGGGGGCGGACTGAAGCTTTCTTT
CASSPFRGRTEAFF
>TRBV5-1|NA|few|TRBJ2-1
TGCGCCAGCAGCCCGACTATGACGGTTTCCAGCTCCTACAATGAGCAGTTCTTC
CASSPTMTVSSSYNEQFF
>TRBV6-6|TRBD2|NA|TRBJ2-7
TGTGCCAGCAGTTACCCTAGCGGGAGCTCCTACGAGCAGTACTTC
CASSYPSGSSYEQYF
>TRBV4-3|TRBD2|NA|TRBJ2-1
TGCGCCAGCAGCCAAGATGGGCTAGCGGGAGGGCCGGGTGAGCAGTTCTTC
CASSQDGLAGGPGEQFF
>TRBV5-6|TRBD2|NA|TRBJ2-3
TGTGCCAGCAGCTTGGGTTCAGCGGGGGCCCTCGGCACAGATACGCAGTATTTT
CASSLGSAGALGTDTQYF
>TRBV4-2|NA|once|TRBJ2-7
TGTGCCAGCAGCCAGCTGAGCTCCTACGAGCAGTACTTC
CASSQLSSYEQYF
>TRBV6-5|NA|NA|TRBJ1-6
TGTGCCAGCAGCCTTATATGGGGAGGGAATTCACCCCTCCACTTT
CASSLIWGGNSPLHF
>TRBV5-1|NA|NA|TRBJ1-2
TGCGCCAGCAGCATGACGGGGATAGGTGGCTACACCTTC
CASSMTGIGGYTF
>TRBV5-4|NA|NA|TRBJ1-2
TGTGCCAGCAGCGCCCGACAGTCCCCTGAAGTAGGCTACACCTTC
CASSARQSPEVGYTF
>TRBV2|NA|NA|TRBJ1-5
TGTGCCAGCAGGACTTCCAGGGGTTGGTTTCAGCCCCAGCATTTT
CASRTSRGWFQPQHF
>TRBV6-5|NA|NA|TRBJ1-5
TGTGCCAGCAGTTTCGAGGAAAATCAGCCCCAGCATTTT
CASSFEENQPQHF
>TRBV29-1|TRBD1|NA|TRBJ2-5
TGCAGCGTTGGGACAGGGGAGACCCAGTACTTC
CSVGTGETQYF
>TRBV5-4|TRBD2|NA|TRBJ2-3
TGTGCCAGCAGGGTTCTAGCGGGGGAGGGAGATACGCAGTATTTT
CASRVLAGEGDTQYF
>TRBV13|NA|NA|TRBJ1-1
TGTGCCAGCAGCATATGGACAGACCTCTCTTCGGGGAACACTGAAGCTTTCTTT
CASSIWTDLSSGNTEAFF
>TRBV6-6|NA|NA|TRBJ1-2
TGTGCCAGCAGTTTTTCAGGAAACTATGGCTACACCTTC
CASSFSGNYGYTF
>TRBV7-8|TRBD2|NA|TRBJ2-1
TGTGCCAGCAGCTTAGACTCCGGGGGGGCGTCTGGGGATGAGCAGTTCTTC
CASSLDSGGASGDEQFF
>TRBV28|NA|few|TRBJ2-7
TGTGCCAGCAGTTTAGGGGGGGCATTGACTAGTCCCTACGAGCAGTACTTC
CASSLGGALTSPYEQYF
>TRBV4-1|NA|NA|TRBJ2-6
TGCGCCAGCAGCCATTTGGGGGCCTCTGGGGCCAACGTCCTGACTTTC
CASSHLGASGANVLTF
>TRBV19|NA|NA|TRBJ2-7
TGTGCCAGTAGTTGGGGACATCGGTCGCCCTACGAGCAGTACTTC
CASSWGHRSPYEQYF
>TRBV6-6|NA|medium-sized|TRBJ2-7
TGTGCCAGCAGTAACCCGACTAGCTACGAGCAGTACTTC
CASSNPTSYEQYF
>TRBV29-1|TRBD2|NA|TRBJ2-5
TGCAGCGGCGGAGGTAGCCTAGCGGGAGTCGATGAGACCCAGTACTTC
CSGGGSLAGVDETQYF
>TRBV7-9|NA|NA|TRBJ1-2
TGTGCCAGCAGCTTAGTTACTTCGTCGCTGACCTTC
CASSLVTSSLTF
>TRBV6-5|TRBD1|NA|TRBJ1-1
TGTGCCAGCAGCCGACAGGGACCGAACACTGAAGCTTTCTTT
CASSRQGPNTEAFF
>TRBV5-4|NA|NA|TRBJ2-7
TGTGCCAGCAGCGACTCCTCCTACGAGCAGTACTTC
CASSDSSYEQYF
>TRBV30|TRBD1|NA|TRBJ1-1
TGTGCCTGGAGCACATTGACAGGGTTGAACACTGAAGCTTTCTTT
CAWSTLTGLNTEAFF
>TRBV7-9|NA|NA|TRBJ2-7
TGTGCCAGCAGCTTAGAACACTACGAGCAGTACTTC
CASSLEHYEQYF
>TRBV19|NA|few|TRBJ1-1
TGTGCCAGTACCCAATGGGAGGGCACTGAAGCTTTCTTT
CASTQWEGTEAFF
>TRBV5-1|NA|NA|TRBJ2-2
TGCGCCAGCAGCTTGGGGGGGGCGAACACCGGGGAGCTGTTTTTT
CASSLGGANTGELFF
>TRBV29-1|TRBD1|NA|TRBJ2-1
TGCAGCGTTGGGACAGGGACCTACAATGAGCAGTTCTTC
CSVGTGTYNEQFF